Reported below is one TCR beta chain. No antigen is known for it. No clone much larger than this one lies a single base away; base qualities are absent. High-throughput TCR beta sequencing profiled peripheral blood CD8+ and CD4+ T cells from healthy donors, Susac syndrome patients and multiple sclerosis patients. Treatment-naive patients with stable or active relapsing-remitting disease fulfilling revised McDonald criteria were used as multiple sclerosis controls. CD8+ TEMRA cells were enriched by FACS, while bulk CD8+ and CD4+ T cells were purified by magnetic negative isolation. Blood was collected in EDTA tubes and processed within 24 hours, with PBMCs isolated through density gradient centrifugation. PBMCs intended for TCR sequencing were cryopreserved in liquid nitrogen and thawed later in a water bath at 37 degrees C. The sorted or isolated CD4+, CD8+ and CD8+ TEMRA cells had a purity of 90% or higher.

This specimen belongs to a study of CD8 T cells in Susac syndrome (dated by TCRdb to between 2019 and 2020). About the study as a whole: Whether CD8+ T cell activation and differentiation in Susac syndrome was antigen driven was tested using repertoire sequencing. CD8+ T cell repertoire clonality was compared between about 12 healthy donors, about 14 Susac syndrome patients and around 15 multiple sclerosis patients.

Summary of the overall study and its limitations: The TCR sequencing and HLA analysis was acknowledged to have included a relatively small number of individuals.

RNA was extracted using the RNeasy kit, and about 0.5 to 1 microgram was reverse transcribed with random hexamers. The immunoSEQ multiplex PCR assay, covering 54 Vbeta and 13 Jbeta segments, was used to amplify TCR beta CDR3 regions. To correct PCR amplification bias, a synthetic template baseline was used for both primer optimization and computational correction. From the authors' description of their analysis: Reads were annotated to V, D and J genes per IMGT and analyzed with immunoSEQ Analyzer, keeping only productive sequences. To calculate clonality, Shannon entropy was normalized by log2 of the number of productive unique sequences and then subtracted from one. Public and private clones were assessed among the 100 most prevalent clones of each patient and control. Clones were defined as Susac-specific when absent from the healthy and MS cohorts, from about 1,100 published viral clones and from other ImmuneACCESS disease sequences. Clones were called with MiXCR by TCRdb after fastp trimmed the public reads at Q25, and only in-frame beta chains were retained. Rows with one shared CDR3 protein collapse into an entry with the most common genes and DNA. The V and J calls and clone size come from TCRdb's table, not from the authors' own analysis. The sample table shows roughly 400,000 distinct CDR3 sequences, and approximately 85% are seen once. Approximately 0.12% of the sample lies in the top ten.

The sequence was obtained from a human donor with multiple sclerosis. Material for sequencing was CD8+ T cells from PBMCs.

The nucleotides read TGTGCCAGCAGCCACGAGGGGTCATTGAACTACAATGAGCAGTTCTTC. Its product reads: CASSHEGSLNYNEQFF. This sequence uses TRBV3-1 and TRBJ2-1, with the D gene possibly TRBD1 or TRBD2, each one fitting 5 bases. Deletion took 3 bases off V and 3 bases off J, with a span of 15 bases between the germline ends. From the germline V gene (reference sequence), CDR1 is LGHDT and CDR2 is YNNKEL. Spanning cysteine to phenylalanine, the CDR3 consists of 16 amino acids. The kept DNA is CDR3 alone, 48 bases in frame from the first base.